In this sample, the clone carrying this T cell receptor beta chain turned up a few times. These data originate in a study of beta chain features in type 1 diabetes. Germline CDR1 is SEHNR and CDR2 is FQNEAQ (reference sequence). The V and J ends lost 5 bases and 8 bases respectively, with 21 bases between them. CDR3 length: 15 residues. Sequencing targeted expressed TCRB transcripts, as all isolated RNA had been reverse transcribed. The table came from immunoSEQ multiplex PCR; TCRdb's copy has only in-frame clones and leaves some out. The repertoire consists of under 400,000 clones, with around 19% occurring once and the leading ten covering 0.044%.

Sequencing was performed on naive CD4+ T cells from blood. The chain employs TRBV7-9 and TRBJ1-2; D is uncertain. The TCR comes from a woman aged 18-29 years in good health. The CDR3 DNA follows: TGTGCCAGCAGCGCCCTCGCGCGGGAGTCTTGGGGCTACACCTTC. It is translated as CASSALARESWGYTF.